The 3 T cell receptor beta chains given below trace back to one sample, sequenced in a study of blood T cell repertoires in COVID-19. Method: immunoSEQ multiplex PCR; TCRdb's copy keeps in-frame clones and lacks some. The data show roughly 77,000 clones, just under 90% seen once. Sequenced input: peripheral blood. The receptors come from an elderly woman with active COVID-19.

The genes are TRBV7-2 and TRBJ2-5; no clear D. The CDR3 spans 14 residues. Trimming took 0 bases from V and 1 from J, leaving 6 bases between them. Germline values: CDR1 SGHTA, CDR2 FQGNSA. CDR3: CASSLALSQETQYF. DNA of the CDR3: TGTGCCAGCAGCTTAGCGCTCAGCCAAGAGACCCAGTACTTC. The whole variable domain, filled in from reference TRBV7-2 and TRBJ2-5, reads GAGVSQSPSNKVTEKGKDVELRCDPISGHTALYWYRQSLGQGLEFLIYFQGNSAPDKSGLPSDRFSAERTGGSVSTLTIQRTQQEDSAVYLCASSLALSQETQYFGPGTRLLVL.

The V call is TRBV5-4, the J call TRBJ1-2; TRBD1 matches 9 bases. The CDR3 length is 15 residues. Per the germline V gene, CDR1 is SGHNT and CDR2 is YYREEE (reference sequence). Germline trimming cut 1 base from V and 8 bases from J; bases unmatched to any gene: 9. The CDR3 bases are TGTGCCAGCAGCTTGCGGGACAGGGAATTTGGAGGCTACACCTTC. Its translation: CASSLRDREFGGYTF.

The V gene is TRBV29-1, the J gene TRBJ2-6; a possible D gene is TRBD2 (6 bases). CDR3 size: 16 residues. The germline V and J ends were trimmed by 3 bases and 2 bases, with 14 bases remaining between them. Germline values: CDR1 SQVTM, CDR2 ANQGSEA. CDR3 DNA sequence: TGCAGCGTTGAGGAGGGTCTCAGTCCTGGGGCCAACGTCCTGACTTTC. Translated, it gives CSVEEGLSPGANVLTF.